This T cell receptor (beta chain) was observed in a study of T cell changes during pregnancy in multiple sclerosis. The table came from immunoSEQ multiplex PCR; TCRdb's copy has only in-frame clones and leaves some out. The table has 71,000 or so clones, approximately 92% seen once. The sequence came from a female donor with multiple sclerosis, enrolled in a pregnancy study. Here the sequenced sample was peripheral blood, taken in the third trimester of pregnancy.

The CDR3 nucleotides read TGTGCCTGGAGTGTACGCGGGCTTCCCTCCTACGAGCAGTACTTC. It specifies CAWSVRGLPSYEQYF. V is TRBV30 and J is TRBJ2-7; D possibly corresponds to TRBD2 (5 bases). The V end was cut by 0 bases, the J end by 0 bases, with 12 bases between. This CDR3 contains 15 residues. Per germline, CDR1 GTSNPN and CDR2 SVGIG (reference sequence).